This TCR beta chain was identified in a study of T cell repertoires in cytomegalovirus infection (dated by TCRdb to about 2019). Broadly, across the study: Donor HLA type was relevant to the analysis, because carriage of CMV infection together with the matching HLA type was indicated by public TCR beta signatures. Here is what the overall study found, with its caveats: In both this cohort and an independent cohort of more than 350 donors, the cumulative frequency of public TCR beta family members distinguished carriers of CMV infection plus the relevant HLA type. The ex vivo response was dominated by HLA-C-restricted CMV-specific TCR beta clonotypes, which also provided the single most frequent clonotype in two of eight donors.

This clonotype has a count of ten or more. Its antigen is still unknown. Base qualities were left out, and no much larger clone turns up one base away. The germline V gene (reference sequence) provides CDR1 MNHNY and CDR2 SVGAGI. Trimming removed 2 bases from V and 6 bases from J, leaving 7 bases between the germline ends. The CDR3 starts with the cysteine, ends with the phenylalanine, and has 13 residues. Solely the CDR3 DNA is kept, with 39 bases framed from the first base. Sequencing instrument: Illumina HiSeq 1500. The public reads were reprocessed in TCRdb via fastp at Q25 and MiXCR, keeping in-frame beta chains. Identical CDR3 proteins give one entry, which carries the most common genes and DNA. The sample records over 450,000 distinct CDR3 sequences, around 11% of which are singletons. Of the sample, roughly 10% falls within the top ten clones.

The receptor comes from a human donor in good health (CMV status not recorded). Some clones in this sample may be carry-over from other donors' samples. Sequenced sample: PBMCs. The chain joins TRBV6-6 to TRBJ1-4; the D gene is not confidently resolved. The CDR3 reads CASSYRTDEKLFF. The bases are TGTGCCAGCAGTTACCGCACGGATGAAAAACTGTTTTTT.